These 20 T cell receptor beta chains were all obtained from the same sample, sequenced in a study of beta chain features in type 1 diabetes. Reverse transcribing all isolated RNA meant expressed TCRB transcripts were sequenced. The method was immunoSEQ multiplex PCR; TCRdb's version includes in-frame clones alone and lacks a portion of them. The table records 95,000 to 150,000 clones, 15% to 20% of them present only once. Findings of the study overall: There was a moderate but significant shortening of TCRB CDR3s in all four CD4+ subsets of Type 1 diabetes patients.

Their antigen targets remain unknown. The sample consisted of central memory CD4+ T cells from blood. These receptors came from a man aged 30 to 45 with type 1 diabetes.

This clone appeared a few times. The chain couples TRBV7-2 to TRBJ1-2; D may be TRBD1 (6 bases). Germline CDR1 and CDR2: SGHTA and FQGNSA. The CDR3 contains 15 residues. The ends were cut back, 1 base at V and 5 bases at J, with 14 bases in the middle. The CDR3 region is CASSLESQGGYGYTF. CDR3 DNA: TGTGCCAGCAGCTTAGAGTCACAGGGAGGTTATGGCTACACCTTC. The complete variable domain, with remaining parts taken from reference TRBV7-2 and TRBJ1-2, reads GAGVSQSPSNKVTEKGKDVELRCDPISGHTALYWYRQSLGQGLEFLIYFQGNSAPDKSGLPSDRFSAERTGGSVSTLTIQRTQQEDSAVYLCASSLESQGGYGYTFGSGTRLTVV.

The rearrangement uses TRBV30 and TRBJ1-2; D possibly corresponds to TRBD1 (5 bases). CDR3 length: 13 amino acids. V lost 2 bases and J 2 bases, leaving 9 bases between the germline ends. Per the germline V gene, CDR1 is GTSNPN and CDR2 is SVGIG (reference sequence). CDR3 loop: CAWSKGVNYGYTF. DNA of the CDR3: TGTGCCTGGAGTAAAGGGGTAAACTATGGCTACACCTTC.

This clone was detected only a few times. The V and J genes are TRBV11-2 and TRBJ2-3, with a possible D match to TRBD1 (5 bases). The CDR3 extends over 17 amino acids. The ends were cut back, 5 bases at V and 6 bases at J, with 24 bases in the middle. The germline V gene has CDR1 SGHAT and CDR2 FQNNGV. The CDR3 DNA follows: TGTGCCAGCAGCACCCTCCAGGGCAGGCAAGCCAGGGATACGCAGTATTTT. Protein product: CASSTLQGRQARDTQYF.

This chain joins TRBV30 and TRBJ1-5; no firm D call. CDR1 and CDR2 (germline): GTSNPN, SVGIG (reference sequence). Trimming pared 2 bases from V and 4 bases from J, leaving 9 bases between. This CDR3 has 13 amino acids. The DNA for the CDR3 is TGTGCCTGGAGTTATGCCGCAAATCAGCCCCAGCATTTT. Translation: CAWSYAANQPQHF.

The CDR3 bases are TGCAGCGTTGATTGGGGAGGGCGAGAGACCCAGTACTTC. Translated, it gives CSVDWGGRETQYF. V gene TRBV29-1 combines with J gene TRBJ2-5; 7 bases fit TRBD2. The length of the CDR3 is 13 residues. Germline V gives CDR1 SQVTM, CDR2 ANQGSEA. The ends lost 3 bases at V and 4 bases at J; junction bases unmatched: 5.

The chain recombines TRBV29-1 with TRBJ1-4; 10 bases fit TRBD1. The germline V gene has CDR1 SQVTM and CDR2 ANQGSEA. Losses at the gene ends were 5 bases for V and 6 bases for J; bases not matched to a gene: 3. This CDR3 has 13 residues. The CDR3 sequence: CSVSGTGDEKLFF. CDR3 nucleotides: TGCAGCGTTTCGGGGACAGGGGATGAAAAACTGTTTTTT.

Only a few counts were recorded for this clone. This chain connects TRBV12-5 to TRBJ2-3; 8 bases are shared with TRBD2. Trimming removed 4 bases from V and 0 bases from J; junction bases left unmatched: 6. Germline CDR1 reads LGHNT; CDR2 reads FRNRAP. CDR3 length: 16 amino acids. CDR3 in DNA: TGTGCTAGTGGTTCCCGGGGGGGTTCTAGCACAGATACGCAGTATTTT. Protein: CASGSRGGSSTDTQYF.

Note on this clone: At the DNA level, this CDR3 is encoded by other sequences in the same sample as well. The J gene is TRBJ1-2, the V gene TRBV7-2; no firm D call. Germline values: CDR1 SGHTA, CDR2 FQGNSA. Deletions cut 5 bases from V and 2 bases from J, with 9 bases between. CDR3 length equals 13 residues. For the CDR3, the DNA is TGTGCCAGCAGCCCCGATAGAAACTATGGCTACACCTTC. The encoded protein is CASSPDRNYGYTF.

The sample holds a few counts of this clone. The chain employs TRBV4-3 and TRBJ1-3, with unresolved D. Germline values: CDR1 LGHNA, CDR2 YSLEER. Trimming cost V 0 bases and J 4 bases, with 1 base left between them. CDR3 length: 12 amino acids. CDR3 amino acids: CASSQEGNTIYF. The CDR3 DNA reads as TGCGCCAGCAGCCAAGAGGGAAACACCATATATTTT.

Written as DNA, the CDR3 is TGTGCCAGCAGCTTGGCGGGCAGGGCCCCCTACGAGCAGTACTTC. Translation gives CASSLAGRAPYEQYF. The chain employs TRBV5-4 and TRBJ2-7; maybe TRBD1 (5 bases). CDR1 and CDR2 (germline): SGHNT, YYREEE (reference sequence). The CDR3 totals 15 residues. V was clipped by 0 bases and J by 2 bases, with 12 bases between them.

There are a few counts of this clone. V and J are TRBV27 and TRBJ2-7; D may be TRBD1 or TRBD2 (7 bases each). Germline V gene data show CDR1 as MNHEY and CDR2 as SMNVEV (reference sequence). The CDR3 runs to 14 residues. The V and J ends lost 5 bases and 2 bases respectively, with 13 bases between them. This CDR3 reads CASSLQGGPYEQYF. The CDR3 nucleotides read TGTGCCAGCAGTCTTCAGGGGGGGCCCTACGAGCAGTACTTC.

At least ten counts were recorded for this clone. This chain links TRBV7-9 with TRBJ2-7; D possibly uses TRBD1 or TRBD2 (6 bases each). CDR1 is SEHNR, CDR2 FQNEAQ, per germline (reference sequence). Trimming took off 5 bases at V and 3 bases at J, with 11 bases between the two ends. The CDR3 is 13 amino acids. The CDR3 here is CASSPGGGYEQYF. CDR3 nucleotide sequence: TGTGCCAGCAGCCCCGGAGGGGGCTACGAGCAGTACTTC. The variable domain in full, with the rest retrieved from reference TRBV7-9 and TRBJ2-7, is DTGVSQNPRHKITKRGQNVTFRCDPISEHNRLYWYRQTLGQGPEFLTYFQNEAQLEKSRLLSDRFSAERPKGSFSTLEIQRTEQGDSAMYLCASSPGGGYEQYFGPGTRLTVT.

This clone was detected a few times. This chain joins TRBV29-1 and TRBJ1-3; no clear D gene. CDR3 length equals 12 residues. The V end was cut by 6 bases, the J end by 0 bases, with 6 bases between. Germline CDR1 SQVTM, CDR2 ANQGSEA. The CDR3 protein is CSVLNSGNTIYF. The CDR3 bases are TGCAGCGTGTTGAACTCTGGAAACACCATATATTTT.

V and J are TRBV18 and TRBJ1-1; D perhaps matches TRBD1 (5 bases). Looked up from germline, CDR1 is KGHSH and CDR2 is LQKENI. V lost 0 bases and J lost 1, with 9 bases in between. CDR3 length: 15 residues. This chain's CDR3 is CASSPPGQPNTEAFF. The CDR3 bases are TGTGCCAGCTCACCACCGGGGCAGCCGAACACTGAAGCTTTCTTT.

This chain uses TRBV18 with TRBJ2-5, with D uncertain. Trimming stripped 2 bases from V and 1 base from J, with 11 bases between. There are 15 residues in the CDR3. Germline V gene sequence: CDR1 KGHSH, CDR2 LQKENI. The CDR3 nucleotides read TGTGCCAGCTCACCAAGTAGTCAGACCCAAGAGACCCAGTACTTC. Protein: CASSPSSQTQETQYF.

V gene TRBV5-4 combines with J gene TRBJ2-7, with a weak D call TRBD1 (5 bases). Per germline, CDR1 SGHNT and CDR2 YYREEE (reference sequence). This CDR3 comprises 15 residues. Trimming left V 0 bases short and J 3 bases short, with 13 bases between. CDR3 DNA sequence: TGTGCCAGCAGCTTGGGCGCAGGGAATTTCTACGAGCAGTACTTC. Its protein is CASSLGAGNFYEQYF.

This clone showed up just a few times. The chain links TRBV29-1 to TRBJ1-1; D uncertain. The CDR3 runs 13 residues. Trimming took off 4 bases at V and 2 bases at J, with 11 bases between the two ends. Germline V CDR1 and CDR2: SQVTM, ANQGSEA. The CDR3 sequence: CSVALQINTEAFF. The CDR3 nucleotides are TGCAGCGTTGCTTTGCAGATAAACACTGAAGCTTTCTTT.

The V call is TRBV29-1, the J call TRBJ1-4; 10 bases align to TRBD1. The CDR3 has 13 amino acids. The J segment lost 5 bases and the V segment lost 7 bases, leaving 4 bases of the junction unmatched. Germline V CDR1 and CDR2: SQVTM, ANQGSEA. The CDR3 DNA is TGCAGCGACCGGACAGGGGGGAATGAAAAACTGTTTTTT. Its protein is CSDRTGGNEKLFF.

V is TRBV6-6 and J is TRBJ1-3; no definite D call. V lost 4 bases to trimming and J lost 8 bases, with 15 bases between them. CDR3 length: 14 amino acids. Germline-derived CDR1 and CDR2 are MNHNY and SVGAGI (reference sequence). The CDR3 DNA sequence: TGTGCCAGCAGTTCCTCGGACCAAGGCCACACCATATATTTT. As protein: CASSSSDQGHTIYF.

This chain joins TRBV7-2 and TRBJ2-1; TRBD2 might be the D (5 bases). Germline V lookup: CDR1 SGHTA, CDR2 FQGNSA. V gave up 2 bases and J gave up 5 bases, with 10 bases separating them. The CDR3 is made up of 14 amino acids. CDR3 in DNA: TGTGCCAGCAGCTTAAGACTAATAAACAATGAGCAGTTCTTC. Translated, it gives CASSLRLINNEQFF.